This T cell receptor beta chain derives from a study of T cell responses to AZD1222 COVID-19 vaccine. Only in-frame clones appear in the TCRdb table, and some are missing; sequencing was by immunoSEQ multiplex PCR. The data show 140,000 to 150,000 clones, with roughly 80% seen just once and less than 5% held by the top ten. Comments on this clone: The antigen remains undetermined.

V was shortened by 7 bases and J by 7 bases, with 19 bases between the two germline ends. The CDR3 is 14 amino acids. Germline CDR1 and CDR2: SNHLY and FYNNEI. Notes on the study in general: Reports indicate that nearly half of spike-specific TCRs are directed at unmutated variant regions. Rises in breadth and depth of Spike-specific TCRs came after two AZD1222 doses. The donor cohort was predominantly white British with a female majority, and clonal diversity may have been underestimated. Vaccine-related CD4 TCRs covered spike, predominating at 160-218 and 743-854.

The starting material was peripheral blood, obtained on day 0 of MenACWY control vaccination. The chain combines TRBV2 with TRBJ1-2; D is unresolved. This sequence was found in an adult in good health. The CDR3 region is CASKASEGSTGYTF. DNA of the CDR3: TGTGCCAGCAAGGCAAGTGAGGGATCCACTGGCTACACCTTC.